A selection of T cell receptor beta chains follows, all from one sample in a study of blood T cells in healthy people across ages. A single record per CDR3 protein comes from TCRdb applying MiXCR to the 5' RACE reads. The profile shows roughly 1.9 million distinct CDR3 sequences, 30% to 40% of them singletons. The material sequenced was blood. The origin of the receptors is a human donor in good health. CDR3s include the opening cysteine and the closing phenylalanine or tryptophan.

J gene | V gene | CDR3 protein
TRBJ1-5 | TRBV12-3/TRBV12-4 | CASTLRSLGPQPDQPQHF
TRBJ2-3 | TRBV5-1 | CASMGGTSTDTQYF
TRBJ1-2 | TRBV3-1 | CASSQQTGTDYGYTF
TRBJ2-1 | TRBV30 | CAWRGPANEQFF
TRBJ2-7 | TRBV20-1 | CSAGVRAGYEQYF
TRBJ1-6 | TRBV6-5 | CASSYSWVSPLHF
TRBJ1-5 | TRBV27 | CASSYTRYQPQHF
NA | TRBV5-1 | CAGSWGTVTNEQYF
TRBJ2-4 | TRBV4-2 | CASSRTLEGVAKNIQYF
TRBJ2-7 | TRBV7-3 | CASSKGVGDEQYF
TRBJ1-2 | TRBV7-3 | CASSLQRGAYGYTF
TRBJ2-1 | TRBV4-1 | CASSQVWEGYNEQFF
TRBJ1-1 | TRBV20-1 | CSASPTGQNTEAFF
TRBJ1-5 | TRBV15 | CATSSTGVLQPQHF
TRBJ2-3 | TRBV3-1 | CASSQDSLAGGQPRSTQYF
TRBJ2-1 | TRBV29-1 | CSVVGSRGEYNEQFF
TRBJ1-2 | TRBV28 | CASSHTGAAANYGYTF
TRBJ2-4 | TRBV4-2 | CASSQGLAGFRDIQYF
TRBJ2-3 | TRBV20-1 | CSARDISGATDTQYF
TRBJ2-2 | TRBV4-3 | CASSHDVTSGGATGELFF
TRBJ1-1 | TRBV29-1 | CCVLTAEAFF
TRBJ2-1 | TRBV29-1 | CSVESNRGRNEIF
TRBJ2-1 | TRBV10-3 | CAIRGVTGNVYNQQFF
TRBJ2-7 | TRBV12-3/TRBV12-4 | CASSPNSGTEYEQYF